Each of the 3 T cell receptor beta chains below was sequenced from the same sample in a study of shared clonotypes between healthy human individuals. Clones were sequenced by immunoSEQ multiplex PCR, and TCRdb holds only the in-frame ones, with some missing. The sample holds some 2 million clones; about 95% are singletons and the top ten take around 1.2%. Naive CD8 populations comprised CD45RO-negative cells positively selected for CCR7, excluding terminally differentiated effector memory CD45RA+ cells. Sequencing input: naive CD8+ T cells sorted from blood. The receptors originated from a man aged 18 to 29 in good health.

The rearrangement uses TRBV5-4 and TRBJ2-1, with D perhaps matching TRBD1 (6 bases). Germline CDR1 reads SGHNT; CDR2 reads YYREEE (reference sequence). V gave up 4 bases and J gave up 2 bases, with 19 bases separating them. The CDR3 totals 17 residues. For the CDR3, the DNA is TGTGCCAGCAGCACCGACCTACAGGGAGCGCCCTACAATGAGCAGTTCTTC. It encodes CASSTDLQGAPYNEQFF.

The chain uses TRBV2 and TRBJ2-7; 10 nucleotides line up with TRBD2. Germline CDR1 reads SNHLY; CDR2 reads FYNNEI. There are 15 residues in the CDR3. The J segment lost 0 bases and the V segment lost 6 bases, leaving 5 bases of the junction unmatched. The CDR3 DNA reads as TGTGCCAGCAGAATAACTAGCGGGGTCTCCTACGAGCAGTACTTC. Translation gives CASRITSGVSYEQYF.

The V gene is TRBV4-3, the J gene TRBJ1-6; D is possibly TRBD1 (6 bases). Trimming removed 0 bases at V and 6 bases at J, with 15 bases between. The CDR3 sequence is 17 residues long. Germline CDR1 LGHNA, CDR2 YSLEER. CDR3 loop: CASSQDRGPLGNSPLHF. In DNA form, the CDR3 reads TGCGCCAGCAGCCAAGATCGGGGGCCGCTTGGTAATTCACCCCTCCACTTT.